Following are 31 T cell receptor beta chains from one sample sequenced in a study of response to subunit inactivated influenza vaccine. MiXCR was run by TCRdb on the RT-PCR reads, yielding one entry per CDR3 protein. The sample holds 800,000 to 1,000,000 distinct CDR3 sequences, 21% seen once. The specimen was PBMCs from blood, collected 5 days after vaccination. Receptors originate from a man in his fifties who received an inactivated influenza vaccine.

This clonotype was counted a few times. The chain has TRBV29-1 and TRBJ2-7; D tentatively fits TRBD1 or TRBD2 (5 bases each). Trimming pared 6 bases from V and 7 bases from J, leaving 22 bases between. The CDR3 runs 14 residues. Looked up from germline, CDR1 is SQVTM and CDR2 is ANQGSEA. The CDR3 sequence: CSVRIGTLGGEQYF. The CDR3 nucleotides are TGCAGCGTCAGAATCGGGACCCTAGGTGGGGAGCAGTACTTC.

This chain links TRBV20-1 with TRBJ2-5, with D tentatively TRBD1 (7 bases). Germline CDR1 DFQATT, CDR2 SNEGSKA (reference sequence). V was cut by 0 bases and J by 5 bases, with 16 bases left in between. The CDR3 runs 15 residues. Written as DNA, the CDR3 is TGCAGTGCTAGAGATTCACTAGCCAGGGGGGAGACCCAGTACTTC. Amino acid sequence: CSARDSLARGETQYF.

This clonotype has more than one count but fewer than ten. The V gene is TRBV5-1, the J gene TRBJ2-5; the D is unclear. The germline V and J ends were trimmed by 4 bases and 3 bases, with 7 bases remaining between them. The CDR3 is made up of 12 amino acids. The germline CDR1 and CDR2 sequences are SGHRS and YFSETQ. Here the CDR3 reads CASSGAEETQYF. The CDR3 DNA is TGCGCCAGCAGCGGCGCTGAAGAGACCCAGTACTTC.

This sequence joins TRBV12-5 and TRBJ2-1; possibly TRBD2 for D (6 bases). The CDR3 is 18 residues long. The germline CDR1 and CDR2 sequences are LGHNT and FRNRAP. V lost 2 bases, J lost 7 bases, and 24 bases lay in between. The CDR3 is CASGLFWREDPGTNEQFF. In DNA form, the CDR3 reads TGTGCTAGTGGTTTGTTTTGGAGGGAGGACCCGGGGACGAATGAGCAGTTCTTC.

A few counts support this clonotype. CDR3 sequence: CASSREWETQYF. Here the CDR3 DNA reads TGTGCCAGCAGCCGAGAATGGGAGACCCAGTACTTC. The chain joins TRBV28 to TRBJ2-5; no reliable D call. V was pared by 6 bases and J by 5 bases, with 10 bases between. The CDR3 consists of 12 residues. In germline, CDR1 is MDHEN, CDR2 SYDVKM. Drawing the rest from reference TRBV28 and TRBJ2-5, the complete variable domain is DVKVTQSSRYLVKRTGEKVFLECVQDMDHENMFWYRQDPGLGLRLIYFSYDVKMKEKGDIPEGYSVSREKKERFSLILESASTNQTSMYLCASSREWETQYFGPGTRLLVL.

V usage is TRBV20-1 and J usage is TRBJ2-6; the D is unclear. The ends were cut back, 1 base at V and 2 bases at J, with 6 bases in the middle. The length of the CDR3 is 14 residues. The germline V gene has CDR1 DFQATT and CDR2 SNEGSKA (reference sequence). CDR3 sequence: CSARGVAGANVLTF. The CDR3 nucleotides are TGCAGTGCTAGAGGGGTCGCTGGGGCCAACGTCCTGACTTTC.

This clonotype was seen at least ten times. An end of the junction differs from the germline gene, which may be a read error. The rearrangement joins TRBV5-1 to TRBJ2-2; 7 bases are shared with TRBD1. This CDR3 is 15 amino acids long. CDR1 and CDR2 (germline): SGHRS, YFSETQ. For the CDR3, the DNA is TGTGCCAGCAGCTTGGGACAGAGTAACACCGGGGAGCTGTTTTTT. Protein sequence: CASSLGQSNTGELFF.

The genes are TRBV7-2 and TRBJ2-3; D is uncertain. From germline, CDR1 is SGHTA and CDR2 FQGNSA. V lost 5 bases and J lost 4, with 13 bases in between. The CDR3 consists of 14 residues. CDR3 sequence (DNA): TGTGCCAGCAGCCCCCTCGGTGGTGCAGATACGCAGTATTTT. Its translation is CASSPLGGADTQYF.

V usage is TRBV7-2 and J usage is TRBJ1-1, with 9 bases lining up with TRBD1. The CDR3 contains 14 residues. V lost 4 bases and J lost 8; bases outside the gene matches: 8. Germline V gene sequence: CDR1 SGHTA, CDR2 FQGNSA. Here the CDR3 DNA reads TGTGCCAGCAGCTCGTGGACAGGGGCCGCCGAAGCTTTCTTT. Translated: CASSSWTGAAEAFF.

The genes are TRBV11-2 and TRBJ2-1, with 15 bases matching TRBD2. V was clipped by 4 bases and J by 6 bases; unmatched bases: 10. Per germline, CDR1 SGHAT and CDR2 FQNNGV. The CDR3 has 18 residues. CDR3 bases: TGTGCCAGCAGCTGGGGACTAGCGGGAGGTTCAGCTCGCAATGAGCAGTTCTTC. Translating it yields CASSWGLAGGSARNEQFF.

This clonotype has a handful of counts. The chain employs TRBV7-9 and TRBJ2-1; 12 bases line up with TRBD2. Trimming took 3 bases from V and 6 from J; bases not matched to a gene: 3. The CDR3 is made up of 15 amino acids. Germline-derived CDR1 and CDR2 are SEHNR and FQNEAQ (reference sequence). The CDR3 region is CASSFVGLAGNEQFF. CDR3 sequence (DNA): TGTGCCAGCAGCTTCGTGGGACTAGCGGGCAATGAGCAGTTCTTC.

The chain employs TRBV2 and TRBJ2-1; 10 bases fit TRBD2. CDR3 size: 15 residues. With V trimmed by 4 bases and J by 10 bases, 10 bases remained unmatched. The germline CDR1 and CDR2 sequences are SNHLY and FYNNEI. In DNA form, the CDR3 reads TGTGCCAGCAGTGCCCCTAGCGGGGGCCGAGGAGAGCAGTTCTTC. Translated: CASSAPSGGRGEQFF.

The CDR3 nucleotides read TGTGCCAGCAGTTCGGGACAGGGTTTTTCCTACGAGCAGTACTTC. Its protein product is CASSSGQGFSYEQYF. The chain uses TRBV6-5 and TRBJ2-7, with 9 bases identical to TRBD1. The CDR3 sequence is 15 residues long. CDR1 is MNHEY and CDR2 is SVGAGI in the germline V gene. Losses at the gene ends were 4 bases for V and 1 base for J; bases not matched to a gene: 5.

CDR3 sequence (DNA): TGTGCCAGCAGCCCTGTGTCCGGGGAGCTGTTTTTT. This sequence encodes CASSPVSGELFF. This chain uses TRBV5-6 with TRBJ2-2, with D uncertain. Germline values: CDR1 SGHDT, CDR2 YYEEEE. Trimming pared 4 bases from V and 6 bases from J, leaving 7 bases between. The CDR3 runs to 12 residues.

This clonotype was observed a few times. The chain joins TRBV20-1 to TRBJ2-2; either TRBD1 or TRBD2 may fit D (5 bases each). This CDR3 is built from 13 residues. The V gene lost 6 bases and the J gene lost 6 bases, with 14 bases spanning the gap. In germline, CDR1 is DFQATT, CDR2 SNEGSKA (reference sequence). The CDR3 spells CSAGTHFSGELFF. CDR3 nucleotides: TGCAGTGCGGGGACCCACTTTTCCGGGGAGCTGTTTTTT.

V gene TRBV6-2 or TRBV6-3 combines with J gene TRBJ2-4; 7 positions match TRBD1. With V trimmed by 7 bases and J by 9 bases, 9 bases remained unmatched. Germline V CDR1 and CDR2: MNHEY, SVGEGT. The CDR3 contains 13 residues. CDR3 nucleotides: TGTGCCAGCACCGACAGGGTTTCTTTCATTCAGTACTTC. Its translation is CASTDRVSFIQYF.

This clonotype was counted only a few times. The CDR3 DNA is TGTGCCAGCTCACCACCGGATGAGGTGTTGGAGACCCAGTACTTC. Translated: CASSPPDEVLETQYF. The chain joins TRBV18 to TRBJ2-5; D gene uncertain. Germline V gene lookup returns CDR1 KGHSH and CDR2 LQKENI. CDR3 length equals 15 residues. V shed 0 bases and J shed 5 bases, with 13 bases lying between them.

The chain is built from TRBV21-1 and TRBJ2-3; TRBD1 is the table's D call, not checked against the DNA. TRBV21-1 is assigned pseudogene status. There are 16 residues in the CDR3. The DNA for the CDR3 is TGTGCCAGCAGCAGAACCCCCGGACGCCTCACAGATACGCAGTATTTT. It translates to CASSRTPGRLTDTQYF.

This clonotype has more than one count but fewer than ten. This chain links TRBV10-3 with TRBJ2-1; 11 positions match TRBD1. CDR1 and CDR2 from the germline V gene are ENHRY and SYGVKD. The CDR3 runs to 13 residues. V lost 8 bases and J lost 5; bases outside the gene matches: 2. CDR3 sequence: CAIGGQGDNEQFF. CDR3 sequence (DNA): TGTGCCATCGGGGGACAGGGGGACAATGAGCAGTTCTTC.

The chain uses TRBV12-3 or TRBV12-4 and TRBJ1-2; no firm D call. The CDR3 is made up of 13 amino acids. The V gene lost 5 bases and the J gene lost 1 base, with 8 bases spanning the gap. The chain's CDR3 is CASSGLINYGYTF. The CDR3, as DNA: TGTGCCAGCAGTGGACTGATTAACTATGGCTACACCTTC.

This clonotype has a handful of counts. V is TRBV18 and J is TRBJ1-2; D call uncertain. Germline V gene data show CDR1 as KGHSH and CDR2 as LQKENI. Trimming shortened V by 6 bases and J by 8 bases, and 10 bases separated the two germline ends. The CDR3 runs 11 residues. CDR3 loop: CASSRTGGYTF. CDR3 nucleotides: TGTGCCAGCTCCCGGACGGGCGGCTACACCTTC.

CDR3 protein: CSVEHRSSGNTGELFF. The CDR3 nucleotides read TGCAGCGTTGAGCATCGATCTAGCGGTAACACCGGGGAGCTGTTTTTT. The chain combines TRBV29-1 with TRBJ2-2; 7 nucleotides agree with TRBD2. V lost 3 bases to trimming and J lost 2 bases; unmatched junction nucleotides: 9. Germline V lookup: CDR1 SQVTM, CDR2 ANQGSEA. The CDR3 runs 16 residues.

This clonotype was picked up many times. The chain couples TRBV20-1 to TRBJ1-2; D is perhaps TRBD1 (5 bases). CDR1 DFQATT and CDR2 SNEGSKA come from the germline V gene (reference sequence). The V and J ends lost 1 base and 7 bases respectively, with 13 bases between them. The CDR3 spans 13 residues. CDR3 loop: CSARGTGLVGYTF. Here the CDR3 DNA reads TGCAGTGCTAGAGGAACAGGTCTTGTTGGCTACACCTTC.

A few counts support this clonotype. The chain combines TRBV29-1 with TRBJ2-7, with TRBD1 matching 12 bases. The CDR3 spans 14 residues. The germline gives CDR1 SQVTM, CDR2 ANQGSEA. Trimming at V came to 6 bases and at J to 9 bases, leaving 12 bases not matched to a gene. CDR3 nucleotide sequence: TGCAGCGTCGCCGGGACAGGGGGCGCGAAATTGCAGTACTTC. This gives the protein CSVAGTGGAKLQYF.

The chain combines TRBV7-9 with TRBJ2-5; no clear D. The CDR3 extends over 14 amino acids. Germline V gene data show CDR1 as SEHNR and CDR2 as FQNEAQ (reference sequence). V was cut by 1 base and J by 2 bases, with 8 bases left in between. The DNA for the CDR3 is TGTGCCAGCAGCTTAGGGACCAAACAAGAGACCCAGTACTTC. This sequence encodes CASSLGTKQETQYF.

The CDR3 DNA reads as TGTGCCAGCCGATCGACGGGGGGATCCACCGGGGAGCTGTTTTTT. This encodes CASRSTGGSTGELFF. The rearrangement joins TRBV9 to TRBJ2-2; 7 bases align to TRBD2. V lost 7 bases to trimming and J lost 4 bases; unmatched junction nucleotides: 10. This CDR3 region has 15 residues. Germline values: CDR1 SGDLS, CDR2 YYNGEE.

This clonotype was seen a handful of times. The J gene is TRBJ1-1, the V gene TRBV4-3; TRBD1 aligns across 12 bases. J lost 5 bases, V lost 1 base, and 8 bases had no gene match. From germline, CDR1 is LGHNA and CDR2 YSLEER. The CDR3 sequence is 17 residues long. Here the CDR3 DNA reads TGCGCCAGCAGCCAAGTCCCGGGACAGGGGGCGAATACTGAAGCTTTCTTT. Protein: CASSQVPGQGANTEAFF.

J is TRBJ1-5 and V is TRBV20-1, with D unresolved. Germline values: CDR1 DFQATT, CDR2 SNEGSKA (reference sequence). The CDR3 sequence is 14 residues long. The ends were cut back, 1 base at V and 0 bases at J, with 7 bases in the middle. This chain's CDR3 is CSARGTDSNQPQHF. CDR3 coding DNA: TGCAGTGCTAGAGGAACGGATAGCAATCAGCCCCAGCATTTT.

This chain joins TRBV19 and TRBJ2-1; 9 nucleotides match TRBD1. With 5 bases clipped from V and 3 bases from J, the junction kept 2 bases outside the gene matches. Germline CDR1 and CDR2: LNHDA and SQIVND (reference sequence). The CDR3 loop spans 14 amino acids. This CDR3 is CASSATGGYNEQFF. CDR3 coding DNA: TGTGCCAGTAGTGCGACAGGGGGCTACAATGAGCAGTTCTTC.

V and J are TRBV5-5 and TRBJ2-7; no clear D gene. CDR1 and CDR2 (germline): SGHKS, YYEKEE (reference sequence). V was shortened by 0 bases and J by 7 bases, with 11 bases between the two germline ends. The CDR3 runs 13 residues. The DNA of the CDR3 is TGTGCCAGCAGCTTGGTGGTGGCTACAGAGCAGTACTTC. This translates into CASSLVVATEQYF.

V usage is TRBV12-3 or TRBV12-4 and J usage is TRBJ1-6, with D hard to call. This CDR3 region has 14 residues. The V end lost 3 bases, the J end lost 9 bases, and 12 bases lay between the germline ends. DNA for the CDR3: TGTGCCAGCAGTTTTAGGAGGGAACGTTCACCCCTCCACTTT. This encodes CASSFRRERSPLHF.